One T cell receptor (beta chain) is described in this entry. This entry belongs to a study of blood T cell repertoires in COVID-19. Study as a whole: Specimens from acute and convalescent COVID-19 originated in the United States, Italy and Spain. T cells, B-cell-depleted T cells, or PBMCs supplied cDNA or gDNA.

Seattle participants joined during active infection and were tracked over time. V shed 4 bases, J shed 0 bases, and the junction held 7 bases outside the gene matches. There are 16 residues in the CDR3. Germline CDR1 is SGDLS and CDR2 is YYNGEE. Sequencing used immunoSEQ multiplex PCR; TCRdb keeps in-frame clones, though not all of them. Among 150,000 to 200,000 clones, roughly 77% were seen once, and the ten largest hold 6%. This clonotype originated in a woman between 35 and 50 years old with COVID-19, enrolled during active disease. This chain joins TRBV9 and TRBJ1-2; 9 bases map to TRBD1. Sequenced sample: peripheral blood. In nucleotides, the CDR3 is TGTGCCAGCAGCTTCGGACAGGGGTCGTCTAACTATGGCTACACCTTC. Protein: CASSFGQGSSNYGYTF.